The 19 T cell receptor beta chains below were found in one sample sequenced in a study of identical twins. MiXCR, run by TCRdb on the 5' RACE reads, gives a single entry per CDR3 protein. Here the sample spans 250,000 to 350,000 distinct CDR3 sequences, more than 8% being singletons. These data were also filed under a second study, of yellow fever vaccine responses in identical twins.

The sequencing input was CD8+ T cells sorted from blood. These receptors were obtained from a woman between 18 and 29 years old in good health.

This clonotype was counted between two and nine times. CDR3 bases: TGTGCCACCAGTGATTTTGAGGAGACCCAGTACTTC. Its protein is CATSDFEETQYF. The rearrangement links TRBV24-1 to TRBJ2-5; D remains ambiguous. This CDR3 is built from 12 residues. Trimming took 1 base from V and 5 from J, leaving 4 bases between them. Germline-derived CDR1 and CDR2 are KGHDR and SFDVKD.

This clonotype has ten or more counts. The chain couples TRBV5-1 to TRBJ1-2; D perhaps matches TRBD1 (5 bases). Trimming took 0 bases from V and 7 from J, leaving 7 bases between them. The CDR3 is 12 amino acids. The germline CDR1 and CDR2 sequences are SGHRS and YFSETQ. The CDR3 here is CASSLDGGGYTF. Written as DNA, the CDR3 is TGCGCCAGCAGCTTGGACGGGGGTGGCTACACCTTC.

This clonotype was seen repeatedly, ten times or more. The CDR3, as DNA: TGTGCCAGCAGACCTACCCTAGCGGGAGGCTTCACAGATACGCAGTATTTT. Translating gives CASRPTLAGGFTDTQYF. This sequence joins TRBV11-2 and TRBJ2-3; 11 bases are shared with TRBD2. CDR3 length: 17 amino acids. CDR1 and CDR2 (germline): SGHAT, FQNNGV. After removal of 6 bases from V and 2 bases from J, the junction contained 10 bases not matched to a gene.

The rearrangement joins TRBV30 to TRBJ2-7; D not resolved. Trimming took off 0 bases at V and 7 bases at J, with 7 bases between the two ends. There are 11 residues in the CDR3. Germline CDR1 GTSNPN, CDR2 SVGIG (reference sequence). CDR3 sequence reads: CAWSVAWEQYF. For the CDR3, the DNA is TGTGCCTGGAGTGTTGCTTGGGAGCAGTACTTC.

The CDR3 DNA reads as TGTGCCAGCAGCTCAGGACAGGGTCGGTTCTTC. Encoded protein: CASSSGQGRFF. V and J are TRBV11-3 and TRBJ2-1; 8 nucleotides match TRBD1. V lost 4 bases, J lost 15 bases, and 5 bases stayed unmatched. The CDR3 has 11 residues. Germline V gene sequence: CDR1 SGHNT, CDR2 YENEEA.

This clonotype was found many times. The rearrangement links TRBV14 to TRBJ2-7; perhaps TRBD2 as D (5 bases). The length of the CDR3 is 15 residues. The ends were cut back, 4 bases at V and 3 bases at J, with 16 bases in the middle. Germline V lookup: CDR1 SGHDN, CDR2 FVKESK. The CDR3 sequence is CASSPYRDGIYEQYF. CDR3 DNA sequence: TGTGCCAGCAGCCCGTACCGGGATGGGATCTACGAGCAGTACTTC.

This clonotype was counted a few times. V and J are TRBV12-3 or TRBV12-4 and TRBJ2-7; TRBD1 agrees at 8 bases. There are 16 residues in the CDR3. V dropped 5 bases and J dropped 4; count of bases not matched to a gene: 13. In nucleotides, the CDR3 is TGTGCCAGCAGTCCCACAGGACAGGGCAGGTCGTACGAGCAGTACTTC. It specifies CASSPTGQGRSYEQYF.

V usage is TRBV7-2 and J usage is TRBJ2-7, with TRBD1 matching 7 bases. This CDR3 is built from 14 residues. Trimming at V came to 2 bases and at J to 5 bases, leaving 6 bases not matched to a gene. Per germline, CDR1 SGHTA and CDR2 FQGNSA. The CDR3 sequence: CASSLNRGMNEQYF. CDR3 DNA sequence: TGTGCCAGCAGCTTAAACAGGGGTATGAACGAGCAGTACTTC.

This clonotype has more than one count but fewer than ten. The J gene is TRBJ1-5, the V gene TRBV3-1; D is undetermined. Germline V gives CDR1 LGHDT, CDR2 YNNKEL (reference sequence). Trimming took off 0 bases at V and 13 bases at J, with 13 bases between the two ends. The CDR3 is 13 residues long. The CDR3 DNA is TGTGCCAGCAGCCAAGACTTATCCGGGGTACAGCATTTT. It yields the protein CASSQDLSGVQHF.

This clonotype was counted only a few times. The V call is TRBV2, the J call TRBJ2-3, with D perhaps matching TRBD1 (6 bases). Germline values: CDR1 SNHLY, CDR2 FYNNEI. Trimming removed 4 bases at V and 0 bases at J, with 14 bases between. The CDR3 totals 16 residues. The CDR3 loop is CASSGTPTGSTDTQYF. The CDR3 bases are TGTGCCAGCAGTGGAACTCCGACAGGTAGCACAGATACGCAGTATTTT.

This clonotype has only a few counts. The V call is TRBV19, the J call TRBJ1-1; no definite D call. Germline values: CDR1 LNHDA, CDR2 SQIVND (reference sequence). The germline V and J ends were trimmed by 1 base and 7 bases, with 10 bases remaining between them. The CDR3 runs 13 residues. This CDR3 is CASSIVVRNEAFF. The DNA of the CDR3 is TGTGCCAGTAGTATAGTGGTCCGGAATGAAGCTTTCTTT.

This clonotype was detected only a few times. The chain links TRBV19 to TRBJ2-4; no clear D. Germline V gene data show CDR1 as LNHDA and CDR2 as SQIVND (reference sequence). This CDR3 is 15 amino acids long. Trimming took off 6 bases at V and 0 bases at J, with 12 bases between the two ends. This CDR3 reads CASRQDPLAKNIQYF. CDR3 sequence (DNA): TGTGCCAGTAGGCAGGATCCTCTAGCCAAAAACATTCAGTACTTC. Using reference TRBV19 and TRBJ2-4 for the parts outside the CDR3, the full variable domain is DGGITQSPKYLFRKEGQNVTLSCEQNLNHDAMYWYRQDPGQGLRLIYYSQIVNDFQKGDIAEGYSVSREKKESFPLTVTSAQKNPTAFYLCASRQDPLAKNIQYFGAGTRLSVL.

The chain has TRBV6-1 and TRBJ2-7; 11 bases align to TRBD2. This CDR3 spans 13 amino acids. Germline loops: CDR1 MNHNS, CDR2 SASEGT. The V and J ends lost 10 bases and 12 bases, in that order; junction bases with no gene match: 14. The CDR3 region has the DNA TGTGCCACCTCCGGGACTAGCGGTTCGGATCCGTACTTC. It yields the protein CATSGTSGSDPYF.

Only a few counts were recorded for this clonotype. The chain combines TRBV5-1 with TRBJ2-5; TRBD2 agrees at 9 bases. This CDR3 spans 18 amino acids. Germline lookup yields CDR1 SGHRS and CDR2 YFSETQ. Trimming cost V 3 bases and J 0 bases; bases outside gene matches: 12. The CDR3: CASSYGASGALYQETQYF. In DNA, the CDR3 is TGCGCCAGCAGCTACGGGGCTAGCGGGGCCCTATACCAAGAGACCCAGTACTTC. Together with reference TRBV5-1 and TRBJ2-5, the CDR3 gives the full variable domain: KAGVTQTPRYLIKTRGQQVTLSCSPISGHRSVSWYQQTPGQGLQFLFEYFSETQRNKGNFPGRFSGRQFSNSRSEMNVSTLELGDSALYLCASSYGASGALYQETQYFGPGTRLLVL.

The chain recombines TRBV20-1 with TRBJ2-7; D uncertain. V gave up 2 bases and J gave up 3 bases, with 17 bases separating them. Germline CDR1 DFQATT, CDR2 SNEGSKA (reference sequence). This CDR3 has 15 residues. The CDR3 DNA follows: TGCAGTGCTAGACTTCAACCAGGCCCCGTCTACGAGCAGTACTTC. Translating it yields CSARLQPGPVYEQYF.

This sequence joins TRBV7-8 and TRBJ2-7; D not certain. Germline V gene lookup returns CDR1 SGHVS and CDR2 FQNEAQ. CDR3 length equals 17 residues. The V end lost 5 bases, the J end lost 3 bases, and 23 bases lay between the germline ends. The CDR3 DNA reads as TGTGCCAGCAGCGCCCCCCTTACCGTGGCCGCAGGCTACGAGCAGTACTTC. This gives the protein CASSAPLTVAAGYEQYF.

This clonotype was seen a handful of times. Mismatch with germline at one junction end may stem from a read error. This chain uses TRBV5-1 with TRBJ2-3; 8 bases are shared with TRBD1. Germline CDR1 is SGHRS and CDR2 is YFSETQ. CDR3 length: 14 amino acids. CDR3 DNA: TGCCCCAGCAGCAAGGACAGGGACACAGATACGCAGTATTTT. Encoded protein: CPSSKDRDTDTQYF.

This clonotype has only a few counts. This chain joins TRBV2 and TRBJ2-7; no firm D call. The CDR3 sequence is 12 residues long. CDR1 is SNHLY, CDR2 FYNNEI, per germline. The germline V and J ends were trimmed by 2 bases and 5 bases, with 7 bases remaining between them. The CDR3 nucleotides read TGTGCCAGCAGTGAATTGTCCAACGAGCAGTACTTC. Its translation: CASSELSNEQYF.

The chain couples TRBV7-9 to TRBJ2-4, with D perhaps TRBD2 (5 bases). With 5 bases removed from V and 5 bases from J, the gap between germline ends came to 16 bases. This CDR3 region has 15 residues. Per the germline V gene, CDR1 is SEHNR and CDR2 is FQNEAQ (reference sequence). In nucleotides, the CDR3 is TGTGCCAGCAGCCCGGGGTGGTTGGGCCAAAACATTCAGTACTTC. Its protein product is CASSPGWLGQNIQYF.